This T cell receptor beta chain derives from a study of T cell responses to AZD1222 COVID-19 vaccine. Germline V gene sequence: CDR1 SNHLY, CDR2 FYNNEI. The J segment lost 1 base and the V segment lost 3 bases, leaving 4 bases of the junction unmatched. The CDR3 is made up of 16 amino acids. The study, taken as a whole, reports: Nearly half of spike-specific TCRs reportedly target variant regions that are unmutated in the B.1.351 and B.1.1.7 variants.

As regards this clone: Its antigen is still unknown.

Measured with immunoSEQ multiplex PCR; TCRdb has only the in-frame clones, and not every one. The repertoire holds approximately 96,000 clones, with around nine tenths as singletons. The TCR was taken from an adult who received the AZD1222 COVID-19 vaccine. The rearrangement joins TRBV2 to TRBJ2-2; 8 bases line up with TRBD2. The starting material was peripheral blood, obtained 28 days after the second AZD1222 dose. The CDR3 region is CASSDWAGGNTGELFF. The DNA for the CDR3 is TGTGCCAGCAGTGACTGGGCGGGAGGGAACACCGGGGAGCTGTTTTTT.